This TCR beta chain appears in the sequencing data of a study of Ad26.COV2.S vaccination and SARS-CoV-2 variants. Study-wide results and caveats: Higher spike-specific TCR breadth was found in vaccine recipients than in placebo recipients.

Assay used: immunoSEQ multiplex PCR; TCRdb lists only in-frame clones, some missing. The data hold approximately 300,000 clones, with around four fifths observed a single time. The CDR3 contains 16 residues. CDR1 and CDR2 (germline): MGHDK, SYGVNS. V was cut by 2 bases and J by 0 bases, with 8 bases left in between. This clone was observed a handful of times. Its antigen remains unknown. As for treatment: around 19 received Ad26.COV2.S at low or high dose, single or two shots; several received placebo; per-sample allocation not given. The study sampled participants on day 63 after the first vaccine or placebo injection. A Boston adult aged 18-55 years was the donor. The vaccine antigen was prefusion-stabilized Wuhan SARS-CoV-2 spike.

The chain uses TRBV25-1 and TRBJ1-6; D is ambiguous. This receptor was obtained from a person between 18 and 65 years old who received the Ad26.COV2.S COVID-19 vaccine or a placebo. The material sequenced was peripheral blood, taken in a trial of Ad26.COV2.S vaccine versus placebo. The chain's CDR3 is CASSEGRSSYNSPLHF. CDR3 coding DNA: TGTGCCAGCAGTGAAGGACGGAGCTCCTATAATTCACCCCTCCACTTT. Together with reference TRBV25-1 and TRBJ1-6, the CDR3 gives the full variable domain: EADIYQTPRYLVIGTGKKITLECSQTMGHDKMYWYQQDPGMELHLIHYSYGVNSTEKGDLSSESTVSRIRTEHFPLTLESARPSHTSQYLCASSEGRSSYNSPLHFGNGTRLTVT.